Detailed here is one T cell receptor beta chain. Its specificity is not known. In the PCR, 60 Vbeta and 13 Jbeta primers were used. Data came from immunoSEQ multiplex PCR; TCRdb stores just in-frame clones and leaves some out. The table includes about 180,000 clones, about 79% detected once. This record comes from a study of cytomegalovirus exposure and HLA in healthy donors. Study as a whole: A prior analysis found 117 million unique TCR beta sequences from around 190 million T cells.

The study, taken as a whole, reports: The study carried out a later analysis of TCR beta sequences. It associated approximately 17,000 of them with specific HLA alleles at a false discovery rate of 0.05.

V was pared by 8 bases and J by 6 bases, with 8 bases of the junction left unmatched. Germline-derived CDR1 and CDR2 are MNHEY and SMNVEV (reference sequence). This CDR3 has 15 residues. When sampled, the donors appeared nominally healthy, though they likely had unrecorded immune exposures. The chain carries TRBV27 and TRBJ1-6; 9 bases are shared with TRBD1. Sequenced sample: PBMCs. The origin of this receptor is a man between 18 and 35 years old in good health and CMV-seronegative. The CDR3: CASRDGTGFNSPLHF. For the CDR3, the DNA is TGTGCCAGCCGGGACGGGACAGGGTTTAATTCACCCCTCCACTTT.